This T cell receptor beta chain appears in the sequencing data of a study of cytomegalovirus exposure and HLA in healthy donors (dated by TCRdb to about 2017). Background for the entire study: An earlier analysis of 587 of the donors reported approximately 300 Gb of sequence data and around 110 million unique TCR beta sequences obtained from about 179 million T cells. About 320 gigabases of sequencing data and around 87 million unique TCR sequences were included in an early release covering 550 to 800 HLA-typed donors. Among the roughly 400 genotyped donors, roughly 80% belonged to the genetic ancestry cluster associated with self-reported Caucasian donors. The study was designed to test whether signatures of past pathogen exposure could be identified by cataloging public T cell receptors. The study used immunosequencing to profile the T cell repertoires of approximately 640 subjects and linked those repertoires to cytomegalovirus serostatus. A separate validation cohort of 100 to 150 different subjects was used in addition to the roughly 620-subject first cohort. High-throughput TCR immunosequencing, statistical association of individual TCRs with disease status, and machine learning were combined to predict cytomegalovirus infection status. A later analysis re-analyzed previously published TCR beta repertoires from 666 donors and added high-resolution HLA genotyping to study TCR occurrence patterns. Rather than drawing on any new phenotypic data, the later analysis identified candidate immune exposures from TCR beta sequences and the way those sequences occurred across donors. An earlier analysis of 587 of the donors applied high-throughput TCR beta sequencing to assess whether each TCR beta V gene segment acted as functional or pseudogenic. Donor age, sex, ethnicity and CMV serostatus were compiled alongside the repertoire data. A later genetic analysis took genome-wide SNP genotypes for about 65% of the 666 donors and used that subset as a discovery cohort. Every repertoire in the discovery cohort had been generated on one and the same sequencing platform. HLA typing included class I and class II loci at four-digit resolution. Typing coverage varied by locus: roughly 620-630 donors for A, B, C, DRB1 and DQB1; under 550 for DQA1; around 570 for DPA1; some 470 for DPB1. A few DR-DQ haplotypes were treated as single units for association and clustering because of strong linkage in the cohort. On average, roughly 200,000 unique TCR beta nucleotide sequences were sequenced per donor among a few hundred genotyped donors of the cohort, with approximately 18% of those sequences being non-productive. Overall results and qualifications from the work: Correlated functional status among segregating V segments might be attributable to linkage disequilibrium, but an unknown experimental factor could not be ruled out. A group of highly shared sequence variants was considered likely to be a technical artifact of the sequencing pipeline. In an earlier analysis of approximately 600 of the donors, most TCR beta V segments were observed in productive rearrangements about 90% or about 30% of the time, broadly matching IMGT annotations. Because some donors lacked HLA typing at each locus, the association tests relied only on the typed subset. According to a later genetic analysis, donors in an Asian-associated ancestry cluster had fewer N-insertions in productive TCRs than the approximately 650-donor mean. When HLA alleles, especially DR and DQ, strongly co-occurred, attributing TCR associations to individual alleles was difficult. A further reported finding was that TCR beta sequences accurately predicted the HLA-A and HLA-B alleles for most subjects in the first cohort. V-gene and J-gene trimming of TCR beta chains was associated with a missense DCLRE1C variant in a later genetic analysis, and the association was replicated in an independent cohort. Some IMGT-functional V segments, including TRBV6-2 and TRBV6-3, could not be told apart with the 87-base-pair reads, so those segments were excluded. In vitro tests confirmed that three of the cytomegalovirus-associated TCR beta chains recognize cytomegalovirus antigens. In a later analysis, HLA-associated TCR beta chains showed more clonal expansion and lower generation probabilities than non-associated chains that were equally common. In both the original and validation cohorts, the classifier was reported to diagnose cytomegalovirus status with high specificity and sensitivity. Specific HLA alleles were associated with 18,000 or so TCR beta sequences at a false discovery rate of 0.05 in a later analysis. According to a later analysis, most CMV-associated TCR beta chains appeared to be HLA-restricted, and the HLA associations seemed to be driven largely by CMV exposure. In a later analysis, TCR association rates were found to vary across HLA loci, with the most associated TCRs seen for DRB1 alleles and the fewest for HLA-C alleles. In this cohort, only TCR beta chains were sequenced, and detectable features were limited by the absence of alpha or paired-chain data. While some public TCRs were present in many individuals, most TCR sequences turned up only very rarely across donors. Some 16 rarely observed V segments, including chromosome 9 orphons, were excluded from the earlier analysis of several hundred of the donors because counts were too low. The authors suggested that the approach could potentially be extended to other disease states and immunological phenotypes. The only immune exposure information available for the cohort was CMV serostatus. The presence/absence analyses assumed that sequencing depth was roughly uniform across donors, and that assumption may not be true. In a later analysis, several top co-occurrence clusters were reported to appear linked to parvovirus B19, influenza, CMV and Epstein-Barr virus. In the study, around 160 TCR beta chains were listed as associated with cytomegalovirus.

Library preparation used the immunoSEQ multiplex PCR assay. For the multiplex PCR, a mixture combining 60 forward primers for TCR Vbeta segments and 13 reverse primers for TCR Jbeta segments was used. The CDR3 region of rearranged TCR beta genes was amplified from genomic DNA by a multiplex PCR assay. The Illumina HiSeq System was used to sequence the amplified TCR beta libraries as 87-base-pair reads. The study's own analysis went as follows. A later analysis counted about 80 million unique TCR beta chains across the 666 repertoires, and roughly 11 million of these chains were shared by at least two donors. A nearest-neighbor algorithm error-corrected the raw reads and collapsed the reads into unique sequences, merging closely related sequences to remove PCR and sequencing errors. Alignment of CDR3 sequences to IMGT reference sequences was used to assign V, D and J gene segments. Each retained sequence needed at least a six-nucleotide match to both a V gene segment and a J gene segment. Rearrangements were called productive when the CDR3 lacked stop codons and stayed in frame with V and J; all others were non-productive. CDR3 was defined according to IMGT convention as the region running from the second conserved V-encoded cysteine to the conserved J-encoded phenylalanine. The earlier analysis of about 610 of the donors excluded any sequence lacking an unambiguous match to a single V gene segment. An earlier analysis of 500 to 700 of the donors classified V segments as functional when productive rearrangements were above 56.7% and as segregating when the standard deviation between donors was above 5%. A statistical classification framework was built to diagnose cytomegalovirus status from the catalog of TCR beta chain sequences. In a later analysis, V and J genes were assigned by comparing TCR nucleotide sequences against IMGT/GENE-DB human TR gene sequences. A later analysis assigned CDR3 sequences and most-parsimonious VDJ recombination scenarios with the TCRdist pipeline. In a later analysis, every TCR beta chain was defined by the combination of its CDR3 amino acid sequence and its V-gene family, and reads without a unique V-gene family were dropped. In a later analysis, around 650 highly shared, low-generation-probability nucleotide sequences were removed to address suspected cross-contamination and a sequencing artifact. In a later analysis, a clonal expansion index for each public chain was calculated from normalized within-repertoire ranks of inferred template counts. A later analysis computed generation probabilities with a VDJ recombination model fitted to out-of-frame rearrangements, and checked the results against IGoR. A later analysis scored TCR-TCR, TCR-HLA and TCR-CMV co-occurrence with hypergeometric tests, applying a repertoire-size bias correction to TCR pairs. In a later analysis, false discovery rates were estimated by permuting HLA or CMV assignments 20 times. In a later analysis, co-occurring TCRs were grouped with DBSCAN, and TCRdist sequence similarity was added when clustering was performed within HLA-allele-positive subsets. For co-occurrence clustering, repertoires with fewer than 30,000 or more than 120,000 public chains were excluded, along with roughly five repertoires with anomalous nucleotide sharing. What TCRdb holds here is the immuneACCESS table cut down to in-frame rearrangements. Part of the clones is not present; checked against another copy, under half of the missing clones reflect an unresolved V gene, and the others are unexplained. From that table come the V and J calls and clone size; the DNA was used to work out D and trimming. This sample gives about 130,000 clones in total; approximately 84% of them show up just once. Together, the top ten hold over 1.5% of the sample.

Trimmed from V: 3 bases; trimmed from J: 5 bases; junction bases lacking a gene match: 3. The germline V gene supplies CDR1 SNHLY and CDR2 FYNNEI. The CDR3 starts with the cysteine, ends with the phenylalanine, and has 14 residues. The sequence is cut down to CDR3 DNA, 42 bases in frame from base 1. In total, around 600 healthy bone marrow donors made up the cohort. At the time of sampling, every cohort member was nominally healthy, though immune exposures that went unrecorded were likely present. The donor tested CMV seronegative, placing the donor among the 350 to 400 seronegative members of the cohort. A peripheral blood sample was provided by each donor, and peripheral blood mononuclear cells were used for TCR beta sequencing. Genomic DNA was extracted from the blood cell samples with the Qiagen DNeasy Blood Extraction Kit. Comments on this clone: What antigen it recognizes has not been identified. Base qualities are not at hand, and no much larger clone is one base apart.

The sequence joins TRBV2 to TRBJ2-5; the central 10 bases match TRBD1. Specimen: PBMCs. The TCR sequence derives from a woman in her 40s in good health and CMV-seronegative. This receptor has the CDR3 CASSETGGRETQYF. The sequenced DNA is TGTGCCAGCAGTGAGACAGGGGGCAGGGAGACCCAGTACTTC.